Described below is a single T cell receptor beta chain sequence and its context. The target antigen is unknown. This sample was taken from a study of shared clonotypes between healthy human individuals. For the study at large: Donors, aged 18 to 49, were a couple of women and three men. Study-wide results and limits: Larger richness was generally estimated for naive than memory subsets. Non-shared clonotypes had lower generation probabilities than those shared by all four donors.

The CDR3 totals 17 residues. V shed 1 base and J 2 bases; nucleotides not matched to a gene: 9. CDR1 SGHDT and CDR2 YYEEEE come from the germline V gene. In the original analysis: From ImmunoSEQ came sequences covering only the junction and carrying no quality scores, so filtering differed. Clones were read by immunoSEQ multiplex PCR, and TCRdb kept only the in-frame ones, dropping some. Clonal size and the V and J genes are those of that table, whereas D and trimming came from the DNA. The table lists nearly 750,000 clones, roughly 72% of them singletons. The chain employs TRBV5-6 and TRBJ2-4, with 7 bases that match TRBD2. The sequenced sample consisted of memory CD4+ T cells sorted from blood. Subset defined: CD45RA-negative fraction. This TCR was recovered from a woman between 25 and 40 years old in good health. The DNA of the CDR3 is TGTGCCAGCAGCTTGTATGGGCGGGAGTGGACCAAAAACATTCAGTACTTC. Its protein product is CASSLYGREWTKNIQYF.